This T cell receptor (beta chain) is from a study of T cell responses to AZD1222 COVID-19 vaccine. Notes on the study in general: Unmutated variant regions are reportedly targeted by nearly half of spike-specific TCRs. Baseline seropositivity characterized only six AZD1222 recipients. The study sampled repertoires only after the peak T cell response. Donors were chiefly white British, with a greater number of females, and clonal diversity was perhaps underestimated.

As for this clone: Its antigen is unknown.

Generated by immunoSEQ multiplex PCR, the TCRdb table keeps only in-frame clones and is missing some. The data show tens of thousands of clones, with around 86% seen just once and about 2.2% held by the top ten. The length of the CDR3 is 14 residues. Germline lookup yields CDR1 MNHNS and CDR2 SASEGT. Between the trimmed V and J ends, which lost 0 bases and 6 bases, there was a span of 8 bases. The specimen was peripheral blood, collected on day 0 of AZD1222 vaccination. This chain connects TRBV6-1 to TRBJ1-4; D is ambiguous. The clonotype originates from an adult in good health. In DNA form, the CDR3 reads TGTGCCAGCAGTGAAGCTGTTTTAGATGAAAAACTGTTTTTT. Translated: CASSEAVLDEKLFF.